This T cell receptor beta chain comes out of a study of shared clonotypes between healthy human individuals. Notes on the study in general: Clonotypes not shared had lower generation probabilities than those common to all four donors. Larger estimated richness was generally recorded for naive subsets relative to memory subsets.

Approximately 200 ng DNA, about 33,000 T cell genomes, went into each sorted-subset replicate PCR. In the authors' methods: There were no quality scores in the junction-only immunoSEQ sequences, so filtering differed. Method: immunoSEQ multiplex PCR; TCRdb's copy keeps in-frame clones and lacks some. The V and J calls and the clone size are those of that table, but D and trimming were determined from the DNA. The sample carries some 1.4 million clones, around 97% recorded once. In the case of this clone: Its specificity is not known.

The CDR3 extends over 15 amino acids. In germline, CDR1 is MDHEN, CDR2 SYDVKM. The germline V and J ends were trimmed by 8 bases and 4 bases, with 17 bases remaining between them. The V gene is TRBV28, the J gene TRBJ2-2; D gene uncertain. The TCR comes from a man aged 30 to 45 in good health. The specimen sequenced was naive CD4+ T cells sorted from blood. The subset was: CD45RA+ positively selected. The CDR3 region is CASPSFGLITGELFF. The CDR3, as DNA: TGTGCCAGCCCATCCTTCGGTTTGATCACCGGGGAGCTGTTTTTT. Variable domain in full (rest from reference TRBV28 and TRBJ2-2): DVKVTQSSRYLVKRTGEKVFLECVQDMDHENMFWYRQDPGLGLRLIYFSYDVKMKEKGDIPEGYSVSREKKERFSLILESASTNQTSMYLCASPSFGLITGELFFGEGSRLTVL.